This T cell receptor (beta chain) stems from a study of early T cells in non-severe SARS-CoV-2 infection. Study background: Chains were unpaired, as sequencing was done on bulk RNA from unsorted whole blood.

Study-level results: The study's VDJdb matching favored anti-spike CD8 responses and missed private and CD4 specificities.

A remark on this clonotype: Its antigen is undetermined.

Tagging with unique molecular identifiers was applied to individual cDNA molecules. TCRdb independently ran MiXCR on the 5' RACE reads; one entry per CDR3 protein. The data contain roughly 80,000 distinct CDR3 sequences, more than 13% of them singletons. Germline values: CDR1 DFQATT, CDR2 SNEGSKA (reference sequence). The CDR3 runs 13 residues. V was trimmed by 4 bases and J by 4 bases, leaving 13 bases between them. Sequencing input: whole blood. The sequence derives from an adult who was a healthcare worker with PCR-confirmed SARS-CoV-2 infection or an uninfected control (not recorded which). The chain is built from TRBV20-1 and TRBJ1-2, with TRBD1 as a possible D gene (6 bases). CDR3 in amino acids: CSATHLDSYGYTF. The CDR3 region has the DNA TGCAGTGCTACGCATTTGGACAGCTATGGCTACACCTTC.